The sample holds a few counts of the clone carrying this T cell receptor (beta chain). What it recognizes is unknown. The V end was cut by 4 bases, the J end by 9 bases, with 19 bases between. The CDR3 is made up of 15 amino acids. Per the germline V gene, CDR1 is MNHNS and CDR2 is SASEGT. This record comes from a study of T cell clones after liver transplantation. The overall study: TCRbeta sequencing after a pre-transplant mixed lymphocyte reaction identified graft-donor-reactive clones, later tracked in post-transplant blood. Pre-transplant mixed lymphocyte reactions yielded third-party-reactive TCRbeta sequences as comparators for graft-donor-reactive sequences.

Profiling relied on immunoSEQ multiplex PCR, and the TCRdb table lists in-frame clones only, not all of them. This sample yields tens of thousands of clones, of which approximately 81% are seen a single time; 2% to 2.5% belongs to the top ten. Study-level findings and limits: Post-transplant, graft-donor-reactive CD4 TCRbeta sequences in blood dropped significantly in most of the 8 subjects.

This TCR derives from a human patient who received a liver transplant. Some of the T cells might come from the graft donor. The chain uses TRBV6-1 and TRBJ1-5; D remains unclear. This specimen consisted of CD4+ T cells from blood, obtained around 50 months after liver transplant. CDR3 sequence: CASSAPSGGERPQHF. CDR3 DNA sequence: TGTGCCAGCAGTGCCCCTTCCGGCGGGGAAAGGCCCCAGCATTTT.